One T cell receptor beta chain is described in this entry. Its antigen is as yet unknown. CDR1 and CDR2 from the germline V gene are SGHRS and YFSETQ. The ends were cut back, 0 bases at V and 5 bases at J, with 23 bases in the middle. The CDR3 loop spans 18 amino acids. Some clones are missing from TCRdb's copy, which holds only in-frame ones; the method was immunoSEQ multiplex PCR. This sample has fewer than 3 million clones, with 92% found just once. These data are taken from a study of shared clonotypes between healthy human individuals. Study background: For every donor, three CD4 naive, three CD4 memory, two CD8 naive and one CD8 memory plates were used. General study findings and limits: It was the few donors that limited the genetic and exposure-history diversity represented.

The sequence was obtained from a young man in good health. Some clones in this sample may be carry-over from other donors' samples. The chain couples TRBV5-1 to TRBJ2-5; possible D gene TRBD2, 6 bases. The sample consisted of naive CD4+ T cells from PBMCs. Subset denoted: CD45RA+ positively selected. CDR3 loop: CASSLVITGEGTWETQYF. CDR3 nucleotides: TGCGCCAGCAGCTTGGTTATAACGGGAGAGGGGACCTGGGAGACCCAGTACTTC.